A selection of T cell receptor beta chains follows, all from one sample in a study of CD8 T cells in Susac syndrome. MiXCR was run by TCRdb on the immunoSEQ multiplex PCR reads, yielding one entry per CDR3 protein. The table lists tens of thousands of distinct CDR3 sequences, roughly 93% of them singletons, with more than 0.45% in the top ten. Material for sequencing was CD8+ T cells from PBMCs. The receptors here all came from a human donor in good health. Both conserved end residues are part of each CDR3. Fields, in order: CDR3 protein, V gene, J gene.

CASSLSQLRSYEQYF	TRBV28	TRBJ2-7
CASSYVGPREQFF	TRBV6-6	TRBJ2-1
CAWSPGTGSYEQYF	TRBV30	TRBJ2-7
CATRNRASDQPQHF	TRBV15	TRBJ1-5
CASSPGQGLSGAYEQYF	TRBV18	TRBJ2-7
CASSLGREGTQYF	TRBV7-6	TRBJ2-3
CASSWTSEYGELFF	TRBV27	TRBJ2-2
CASSQVSGRYETQYF	TRBV14	TRBJ2-5
CASSLAQAGQPQHF	TRBV12-3/TRBV12-4	TRBJ1-5
CASSLRGTSGRKETQYF	TRBV28	TRBJ2-5
CASISRETSGSFSYEQYF	TRBV2	TRBJ2-7
CASSPRAANTEAFF	TRBV19	TRBJ1-1
CASYGGREQFF	TRBV7-8	TRBJ2-1
CASSDPVAEQYF	TRBV2	TRBJ2-7
CSVAGTRRSGANVLTF	TRBV29-1	TRBJ2-6
CASRLQGPNEQFF	TRBV27	TRBJ2-1
CSVGWTGNGANVLTF	TRBV29-1	TRBJ2-6
CASSLSYSSPSEQFF	TRBV27	TRBJ2-1
CAVGRRSVYEQYF	TRBV6-1	TRBJ2-7
CASSLRLLGEQFF	TRBV13	TRBJ2-1
CASSLEASTDTQYF	TRBV12-3/TRBV12-4	TRBJ2-3
CASSFGGRDYEQYF	TRBV12-3/TRBV12-4	TRBJ2-7
CASSLPPSSAQETQYF	TRBV7-9	TRBJ2-5
CASTPPGRDEAFF	TRBV11-1	TRBJ1-1
CASSLGPRTVPNYGYTF	TRBV27	TRBJ1-2
CASSQPEVEGGKTQYF	TRBV4-1	TRBJ2-5
CASSLSAAIGYTF	TRBV14	TRBJ1-2
CSARDSSGRAFEQFF	TRBV20-1	TRBJ2-1
CASSSTGTPTGELFF	TRBV7-9	TRBJ2-2
CASSFPSDYEQYF	TRBV7-8	TRBJ2-7
CASSYSGTRKFF	TRBV6-5	TRBJ2-1
CAISEMSDEQFF	TRBV10-3	TRBJ2-1
CASSLRASSYNEQFF	TRBV7-6	TRBJ2-1
CASLSGGGNEQFF	TRBV4-1	TRBJ2-1
CASTEAGPGANVLTF	TRBV6-1	TRBJ2-6